The 23 T cell receptor beta chains presented below share a single source sample, sequenced in a study of HIV-infected children after antiretroviral therapy interruption. The treatment is: PENTA 11 planned treatment interruption arm or continuous ART arm. A 3' RACE protocol on RNA, with unique molecular identifiers, produced the TCR library. One entry per CDR3 protein results from TCRdb running MiXCR on the 3' RACE reads. The sample holds 6,000 to 7,500 distinct CDR3 sequences, about a sixth seen once. The sequences come from CD45RO+ CD8+ T cells from PBMCs, pooled from several time points, collected from a donor given antiretroviral therapy, either interrupted or continuous. Subset here: memory CD8+ CD45RO+ CD45RA- T cells. The receptors derive from a pool of human donors with HIV.

Within the sample, this clonotype is medium-sized. The J gene is TRBJ1-1, the V gene TRBV5-1; D may be TRBD1 (5 bases). Germline CDR1 is SGHRS and CDR2 is YFSETQ. The V and J ends lost 4 bases and 3 bases respectively, with 10 bases between them. The CDR3 covers 13 residues. The CDR3 region is CASSVDSYTEAFF. In DNA, the CDR3 is TGCGCCAGCAGCGTAGACAGCTACACTGAAGCTTTCTTT.

This clonotype was seen repeatedly, ten times or more. This sequence joins TRBV7-9 and TRBJ1-1, with unresolved D. Trimming shortened V by 8 bases and J by 1 base, and 11 bases separated the two germline ends. Germline lookup yields CDR1 SEHNR and CDR2 FQNEAQ (reference sequence). This CDR3 is 13 amino acids long. The CDR3 sequence: CASSGIANTEAFF. For the CDR3, the DNA is TGTGCCAGCTCGGGGATAGCGAACACTGAAGCTTTCTTT.

This clonotype was counted many times. The chain is built from TRBV12-3 or TRBV12-4 and TRBJ2-7; tentatively, D is TRBD1 or TRBD2 (6 bases each). The CDR3 has 13 residues. V shed 7 bases and J shed 2 bases, with 12 bases lying between them. The CDR3 DNA follows: TGTGCCAGCACCTCTAGGGGGGCCTACGAGCAGTACTTC. This sequence encodes CASTSRGAYEQYF.

V usage is TRBV29-1 and J usage is TRBJ2-7; D unclear. The CDR3 covers 15 residues. Deletions cut 1 base from V and 2 bases from J, with 15 bases between. Per germline, CDR1 SQVTM and CDR2 ANQGSEA. As DNA, the CDR3 is TGCAGCGTTGAAGTAGTAGGCAGGTCCACCTACGAGCAGTACTTC. The encoded protein is CSVEVVGRSTYEQYF.

This clonotype was observed many times. The chain has TRBV3-1 and TRBJ2-7; D not resolved. V lost 0 bases, J lost 3 bases, and 12 bases lay in between. The germline gives CDR1 LGHDT, CDR2 YNNKEL (reference sequence). CDR3 length: 15 amino acids. The CDR3 nucleotides read TGTGCCAGCAGCCAAGATGATGCAAGAATCTACGAGCAGTACTTC. It specifies CASSQDDARIYEQYF.

This clonotype has at least ten counts. V gene TRBV28 combines with J gene TRBJ2-3, with 10 nucleotides matching TRBD2. Germline V gives CDR1 MDHEN, CDR2 SYDVKM. The CDR3 is 16 amino acids. V lost 6 bases, J lost 4 bases, and 10 bases stayed unmatched. The CDR3 nucleotides read TGTGCCAGCAGCCTATTACGGACTAGCGGTTCAGATACGCAGTATTTT. Its protein is CASSLLRTSGSDTQYF.

This clonotype was seen repeatedly, ten times or more. The chain joins TRBV15 to TRBJ1-2, with TRBD1 as a possible D gene (5 bases). The CDR3 runs to 14 residues. Germline V gives CDR1 LNHNV, CDR2 YYDKDF (reference sequence). V dropped 0 bases and J dropped 8 bases, with 13 bases sitting between them. In DNA, the CDR3 is TGTGCCACCAGCAGAGATGCAGGGAAATACGGCTACACCTTC. It yields the protein CATSRDAGKYGYTF.

This clonotype was seen repeatedly, ten times or more. The chain carries TRBV28 and TRBJ2-7; D is unresolved. The CDR3 consists of 12 residues. Germline V gene lookup returns CDR1 MDHEN and CDR2 SYDVKM. The V end lost 1 base, the J end lost 6 bases, and 7 bases lay between the germline ends. As DNA, the CDR3 is TGTGCCAGCAGTTTATCACCGTTCGAGCAGTACTTC. Its protein is CASSLSPFEQYF. The whole variable domain, remainder taken from reference TRBV28 and TRBJ2-7, is DVKVTQSSRYLVKRTGEKVFLECVQDMDHENMFWYRQDPGLGLRLIYFSYDVKMKEKGDIPEGYSVSREKKERFSLILESASTNQTSMYLCASSLSPFEQYFGPGTRLTVT.

In its sample, this clonotype was seen many times. V gene TRBV6-1 combines with J gene TRBJ2-1; D gene uncertain. V was clipped by 6 bases and J by 5 bases, with 11 bases between them. Germline CDR1 MNHNS, CDR2 SASEGT. The CDR3 length is 13 residues. The CDR3 sequence is CASSAVPNNEQFF. CDR3 DNA: TGTGCCAGCAGCGCGGTACCGAACAATGAGCAGTTCTTC.

As DNA, the CDR3 is TGTGCCAGCAGCTCCTCCATCCTAGCGTATGGCACAGATACGCAGTATTTT. This gives the protein CASSSSILAYGTDTQYF. This sequence joins TRBV7-9 and TRBJ2-3; D is perhaps TRBD2 (6 bases). The germline CDR1 and CDR2 sequences are SEHNR and FQNEAQ (reference sequence). V was clipped by 4 bases and J by 1 base, with 18 bases between them. This CDR3 is built from 17 residues.

This clonotype was detected ten times or more. The chain employs TRBV10-1 and TRBJ1-1, with D maybe TRBD1 (6 bases). Trimming cost V 3 bases and J 6 bases, with 11 bases left between them. CDR3 size: 13 residues. Germline V lookup: CDR1 WNHNN, CDR2 SYGVQD (reference sequence). CDR3 in DNA: TGCGCCAGCAGTGACGACAGGCAGTCTGAAGCTTTCTTT. Translating gives CASSDDRQSEAFF.

This clonotype showed up many times. The V and J genes are TRBV28 and TRBJ2-7; D is unclear. Trimming removed 8 bases from V and 5 bases from J, with 7 bases in between. The CDR3 spans 10 residues. CDR1 is MDHEN and CDR2 is SYDVKM in the germline V gene. CDR3 sequence reads: CASALHEQYF. CDR3 in DNA: TGTGCCAGCGCCCTGCACGAGCAGTACTTC.

The CDR3 DNA sequence: TGTGCCAGCAGCTTAAAAGGATTGAACACTGAAGCTTTCTTT. This gives the protein CASSLKGLNTEAFF. V and J are TRBV7-2 and TRBJ1-1, with no clear D. Germline CDR1 and CDR2: SGHTA and FQGNSA. V was trimmed by 2 bases and J by 0 bases, leaving 7 bases between them. The CDR3 extends over 14 amino acids.

The sample holds many counts of this clonotype. The chain carries TRBV19 and TRBJ1-2, with D maybe TRBD1 (6 bases). Germline V lookup: CDR1 LNHDA, CDR2 SQIVND (reference sequence). V lost 5 bases to trimming and J lost 7 bases, with 14 bases between them. The length of the CDR3 is 13 residues. The CDR3 region has the DNA TGTGCCAGTAGTGATGACAGGTGGAGTGGCTACACCTTC. It is translated as CASSDDRWSGYTF.

V and J are TRBV7-9 and TRBJ2-1; 9 nucleotides match TRBD1. CDR1 SEHNR and CDR2 FQNEAQ come from the germline V gene (reference sequence). The CDR3 is made up of 15 amino acids. The trim removed 5 bases at V and 4 bases at J, leaving 6 bases unmatched. CDR3 loop: CASSHGTGQYNEQFF. The CDR3 nucleotides read TGTGCCAGCAGCCACGGGACAGGGCAGTACAATGAGCAGTTCTTC.

By sample share, this clonotype is large. This sequence joins TRBV28 and TRBJ2-7; TRBD2 aligns across 9 bases. The CDR3 is made up of 13 amino acids. The ends lost 3 bases at V and 5 bases at J; junction bases unmatched: 2. The germline V gene encodes CDR1 MDHEN and CDR2 SYDVKM. CDR3 loop: CASSFAGGDEQYF. The DNA of the CDR3 is TGTGCCAGCAGTTTTGCGGGAGGGGACGAGCAGTACTTC.

Within the sample, this clonotype is medium-sized. This chain joins TRBV5-5 and TRBJ1-2; 10 nucleotides match TRBD1. Germline-derived CDR1 and CDR2 are SGHKS and YYEKEE (reference sequence). The CDR3 runs to 15 residues. Trimming cost V 6 bases and J 4 bases; bases outside gene matches: 9. CDR3 DNA: TGTGCCAGCACCGAAGACAGGGGGCTGACCTATGGCTACACCTTC. Translating gives CASTEDRGLTYGYTF. The full variable domain, completed using reference TRBV5-5 and TRBJ1-2, is DAGVTQSPTHLIKTRGQQVTLRCSPISGHKSVSWYQQVLGQGPQFIFQYYEKEERGRGNFPDRFSARQFPNYSSELNVNALLLGDSALYLCASTEDRGLTYGYTFGSGTRLTVV.

This clonotype is medium-sized in the sample. The V call is TRBV5-6, the J call TRBJ1-1; D unclear. V was cut by 0 bases and J by 6 bases, with 3 bases left in between. CDR3 length equals 11 residues. Germline loops: CDR1 SGHDT, CDR2 YYEEEE. Written as DNA, the CDR3 is TGTGCCAGCAGCTTGGGGGCTGAAGCTTTCTTT. This sequence encodes CASSLGAEAFF.

The chain couples TRBV2 to TRBJ2-7; D is uncertain. V lost 1 base and J 6 bases, leaving 1 base between the germline ends. The CDR3 length is 10 residues. Germline values: CDR1 SNHLY, CDR2 FYNNEI. The CDR3 here is CASSEVEQYF. The CDR3 DNA reads as TGTGCCAGCAGTGAAGTCGAGCAGTACTTC.

This chain uses TRBV20-1 with TRBJ2-7; 7 bases map to TRBD1. Germline V gene lookup returns CDR1 DFQATT and CDR2 SNEGSKA (reference sequence). The junction had 15 bases not matched to a gene; V was cut back by 6 bases and J by 4 bases. The CDR3 runs 15 residues. The CDR3 reads CSAPTRQGPAYEQYF. In nucleotides, the CDR3 is TGCAGTGCACCCACGAGACAGGGTCCAGCTTACGAGCAGTACTTC.

The chain joins TRBV27 to TRBJ2-3; D not certain. CDR3 length equals 11 residues. V lost 1 base to trimming and J lost 6 bases, with 2 bases between them. Germline-derived CDR1 and CDR2 are MNHEY and SMNVEV (reference sequence). CDR3 sequence reads: CASSLFDTQYF. The CDR3 DNA follows: TGTGCCAGCAGTTTATTTGATACGCAGTATTTT.

Many counts were recorded for this clonotype. The chain combines TRBV11-2 with TRBJ1-5; 7 bases match TRBD1. Trimming took 5 bases from V and 3 from J; bases not matched to a gene: 1. Germline V gene sequence: CDR1 SGHAT, CDR2 FQNNGV. The CDR3 runs to 13 residues. CDR3 in amino acids: CASSTGVNQPQHF. Here the CDR3 DNA reads TGTGCCAGCAGCACAGGGGTCAATCAGCCCCAGCATTTT.

This clonotype was seen repeatedly, ten times or more. This sequence joins TRBV20-1 and TRBJ2-7; D unresolved. This CDR3 contains 12 residues. Trimming left V 4 bases short and J 4 bases short, with 11 bases between. Germline CDR1 DFQATT, CDR2 SNEGSKA (reference sequence). The CDR3 sequence: CSANRPLYEQYF. CDR3 DNA: TGCAGTGCTAACAGACCCCTTTACGAGCAGTACTTC.